Listed below are T cell receptor beta chains from one sample, sequenced in a study of blood T cell repertoires in COVID-19. Method: immunoSEQ multiplex PCR; TCRdb's copy keeps in-frame clones and lacks some. The sample carries around 300,000 clones, about 85% recorded once. Sample: peripheral blood. The receptors derive from a human donor in a cohort sampled during active COVID-19. Both conserved end residues are part of each CDR3. D genes are given only for firm matches. The size of a clone is reported for some rows only, either as once, few or many, or as a class for expanded clones.

d_gene: TRBD1
v_gene: TRBV5-6
abundance: once
j_gene: TRBJ1-1
CDR3nt: TGTGCCAGCAGCTTAGACAGGGGGAGCACTGAAGCTTTCTTT
CDR3aa: CASSLDRGSTEAFF

d_gene: TRBD2
v_gene: TRBV2
abundance: -
j_gene: TRBJ2-1
CDR3nt: TGTGCCACCCAGGTGGGACTAGCCCGTAATGAGCAGTTCTTC
CDR3aa: CATQVGLARNEQFF

d_gene: TRBD2
v_gene: TRBV5-1
abundance: -
j_gene: TRBJ2-7
CDR3nt: TGCGCCAGCAGCTTGGCCATAACCGGGGGGAGCTACGAGCAGTACTTC
CDR3aa: CASSLAITGGSYEQYF

d_gene: TRBD1
v_gene: TRBV6-5
abundance: -
j_gene: TRBJ2-7
CDR3nt: TGTGCCAGCAGTCCCGGGACAGGACAATTCTACGAGCAGTACTTC
CDR3aa: CASSPGTGQFYEQYF

d_gene: -
v_gene: TRBV7-2
abundance: -
j_gene: TRBJ2-1
CDR3nt: TGTGCCAGCAGTTCATCGGACAAAGGGCAGTTCTTC
CDR3aa: CASSSSDKGQFF

d_gene: TRBD1
v_gene: TRBV18
abundance: -
j_gene: TRBJ2-1
CDR3nt: TGTGCCAGCTCAGACAGGGGTGGTCAGTTCTTC
CDR3aa: CASSDRGGQFF

d_gene: TRBD1
v_gene: TRBV9
abundance: -
j_gene: TRBJ1-1
CDR3nt: TGTGCCAGCAGCGTAACAGGGGGCGCGGGAGGAGCGGCTTTCTTT
CDR3aa: CASSVTGGAGGAAFF

d_gene: -
v_gene: TRBV20-1
abundance: -
j_gene: TRBJ2-2
CDR3nt: TGCAGTGCTAGTTCGGGACTTAACACCGGGGAGCTGTTTTTT
CDR3aa: CSASSGLNTGELFF

d_gene: TRBD2
v_gene: TRBV5-1
abundance: -
j_gene: TRBJ2-3
CDR3nt: TGCGCCAGCAGCTCGGGACTAGCGGGAGGTTTAGATACGCAGTATTTT
CDR3aa: CASSSGLAGGLDTQYF

d_gene: -
v_gene: TRBV7-8
abundance: -
j_gene: TRBJ1-5
CDR3nt: TGTGCCAGCAGCTTTCAGGGGAATCAGCCCCAGCATTTT
CDR3aa: CASSFQGNQPQHF

d_gene: -
v_gene: TRBV7-2
abundance: few
j_gene: TRBJ1-2
CDR3nt: TGTGCCAGCAGACCAGGAGGCCCGGAGGGCTATGGCTACACCTTC
CDR3aa: CASRPGGPEGYGYTF

d_gene: -
v_gene: TRBV6-5
abundance: -
j_gene: TRBJ2-5
CDR3nt: TGTGCCACGGGAGAGGAAGAGACCCAGTACTTC
CDR3aa: CATGEEETQYF

d_gene: TRBD1
v_gene: TRBV28
abundance: -
j_gene: TRBJ2-7
CDR3nt: TGTGCCAGCAGTTTAGACAGGGGGTTATACGAGCAGTACTTC
CDR3aa: CASSLDRGLYEQYF

d_gene: -
v_gene: TRBV18
abundance: -
j_gene: TRBJ1-2
CDR3nt: TGTGCCAGCTCACCTTGGCAAGACTATGGCTACACCTTC
CDR3aa: CASSPWQDYGYTF

d_gene: TRBD2
v_gene: TRBV5-1
abundance: once
j_gene: TRBJ2-1
CDR3nt: TGCGCCAGCAGCTTGCTAGCGGGAGCGAATGAGCAGTTCTTC
CDR3aa: CASSLLAGANEQFF

d_gene: -
v_gene: TRBV9
abundance: -
j_gene: TRBJ2-7
CDR3nt: TGTGCCAGCAGCGTAGGCGGCGGGACCTACGAGCAGTACTTC
CDR3aa: CASSVGGGTYEQYF

d_gene: -
v_gene: TRBV4-3
abundance: -
j_gene: TRBJ1-1
CDR3nt: TGCGCCAGCAGCCAAGTGCGGGGGAGTGCTTTCTTT
CDR3aa: CASSQVRGSAFF

d_gene: -
v_gene: TRBV28
abundance: -
j_gene: TRBJ2-1
CDR3nt: TGTGCCAGCAGCGGCCCGACAGGGAGGTCCAATGAGCAGTTCTTC
CDR3aa: CASSGPTGRSNEQFF

d_gene: TRBD1
v_gene: TRBV18
abundance: -
j_gene: TRBJ2-5
CDR3nt: TGTGCCAGCTCACCACCGAGACAGGGGGGATTAGAGACCCAGTACTTC
CDR3aa: CASSPPRQGGLETQYF

d_gene: -
v_gene: TRBV21-1
abundance: -
j_gene: TRBJ2-5
CDR3nt: TGTGCCAGCAGCAAAGTGGATAATCTAGCGTTTGAGACCCAGTACTTC
CDR3aa: CASSKVDNLAFETQYF

d_gene: TRBD1
v_gene: TRBV5-1
abundance: -
j_gene: TRBJ1-1
CDR3nt: TGCGCCAGCAGCATAGGACAGGGAGGGACTGAAGCTTTCTTT
CDR3aa: CASSIGQGGTEAFF

d_gene: TRBD1
v_gene: TRBV27
abundance: few
j_gene: TRBJ1-6
CDR3nt: TGTGCCAGCAGTACGGACAGGGGGCTCAATTCACCCCTCCACTTT
CDR3aa: CASSTDRGLNSPLHF

d_gene: TRBD1
v_gene: TRBV6-5
abundance: -
j_gene: TRBJ1-4
CDR3nt: TGTGCCAGCAGTTATGGGACAGGGGGGAGCGAAAAACTGTTTTTT
CDR3aa: CASSYGTGGSEKLFF

d_gene: -
v_gene: TRBV28
abundance: -
j_gene: TRBJ1-1
CDR3nt: TGTGCCAGCAGTTTACTAGCGGGTGGCGAAGCTTTCTTT
CDR3aa: CASSLLAGGEAFF

d_gene: -
v_gene: TRBV11-1
abundance: -
j_gene: TRBJ2-3
CDR3nt: TGTGCCAGCAGACCCGACAGGAACACAGATACGCAGTATTTT
CDR3aa: CASRPDRNTDTQYF

d_gene: TRBD2
v_gene: TRBV15
abundance: -
j_gene: TRBJ2-1
CDR3nt: TGTGCCACCCGGAACGGCGGGAGGGAGACTGGGAGGGTTTACAATGAGCAGTTCTTC
CDR3aa: CATRNGGRETGRVYNEQFF

d_gene: TRBD2
v_gene: TRBV7-3
abundance: -
j_gene: TRBJ2-3
CDR3nt: TGTGCCAGCAGCCCGCACCGCGAGACTAGCGGGAGATATCAGTATTTT
CDR3aa: CASSPHRETSGRYQYF

d_gene: TRBD1
v_gene: TRBV2
abundance: -
j_gene: TRBJ2-2
CDR3nt: TGTGCCAGCAGTGAACAGGGGGCGAAAACCGGGGAGCTGTTTTTT
CDR3aa: CASSEQGAKTGELFF